The sequence of this TCR beta chain was determined in a study of OX40 agonist ivuxolimab in advanced cancers. Study-wide context: The costimulatory receptor OX40 (CD134) was targeted by ivuxolimab, a fully human IgG2 agonistic monoclonal antibody. Intravenous ivuxolimab was administered to patients every 2 weeks at six dose levels: 0.01, 0.1, 0.3, 1.5, 3 and 10 mg/kg. Of the approximately 50 patients in dose escalation, 19 had hepatocellular carcinoma, some 15 had melanoma, 9 had renal cell carcinoma and 9 had head and neck cancer. In the dose-escalation cohort, roughly four fifths of patients were male, and the mean age was approximately 60 years, with a range of about 23 to 85. Prior anti-PD-1, anti-PD-L1 or anti-CTLA-4 therapy was permitted, and checkpoint inhibitors had been received by about 36% of dose-escalation patients. Partial responses were achieved by three dose-escalation patients, of whom one had hepatocellular carcinoma and two had cutaneous melanoma. The point of sequencing TCRbeta in the periphery was to test whether ivuxolimab changed TCR sequence diversity and drove clonal T-cell expansion. The paper reports the monotherapy dose-escalation portion (N = 52 patients) of the phase I ivuxolimab trial. The investigation overall reported the following: In the 0.1-3.0 mg/kg groups, partial responders were among the patients with the lowest normalized peripheral clonal expansion, particularly in CD8+ T cells. Clonal expansion of both CD4+ and CD8+ blood T cells was observed from baseline to week 6 at doses 0.1 to 3.0 mg/kg. The antigen specificity of the clonally expanded peripheral T cells was not determined. On average, CD8+ T cells showed more expanded clones than CD4+ T cells after ivuxolimab. Low levels of normalized T-cell clonal expansion were also seen in some patients who did not respond.

For sequencing of the TCRbeta CDR3 region, genomic DNA was extracted from the sorted cells. The immunoSEQ Assay was used to sequence the TCRbeta CDR3 regions. As stored in TCRdb, this immuneACCESS dataset retains in-frame rearrangements with V and J assigned. A fraction of the clones does not appear; measured against another copy, unresolved V genes explain less than half of the discrepancy, and the remainder lacks a known reason. Across this sample there are over 45,000 clones, with 85% to 90% seen only once. The top ten constitute roughly 0.99% of the sample. Patients with a history of autoimmune disease or receiving systemic immunosuppression were excluded from the trial. Peripheral blood for TCR sequencing was collected from all dose cohorts at baseline, on cycle 4 day 1, and on cycle 7 day 1. Samples came from an open-label, multicenter, first-in-human phase I dose-escalation trial of ivuxolimab. The trial enrolled adults with locally advanced or metastatic head and neck squamous cell, hepatocellular, melanoma or renal cell carcinoma. Before TCR sequencing, CD4+ and CD8+ T cells were separately sorted from peripheral blood.

Taken from cysteine to phenylalanine, the CDR3 has 16 residues. The kept DNA is CDR3 alone, 48 bases in frame from the first base. V and J lose 3 bases and 4 bases, and a span of 15 bases separates them. The germline V gene encodes CDR1 LNHDA and CDR2 SQIVND (reference sequence). In its sample, this clone was seen a few times. Its target antigen remains unknown. Base qualities are not at hand, and no much larger clone is one base apart. Rearrangement joined TRBV19 to TRBJ2-2, with the D segment possibly TRBD1 or TRBD2, each aligning over 5 bases. Sequences were derived from CD4+ or CD8+ T cells sorted from blood, sampled in a trial of the OX40 agonist ivuxolimab. The sequence was obtained from an adult with an advanced solid tumor such as melanoma, head and neck, liver or kidney cancer. CDR3 region: CASSIRHGDGTGELFF. The DNA sequence is TGTGCCAGTAGTATCCGTCATGGGGACGGCACCGGGGAGCTGTTTTTT.